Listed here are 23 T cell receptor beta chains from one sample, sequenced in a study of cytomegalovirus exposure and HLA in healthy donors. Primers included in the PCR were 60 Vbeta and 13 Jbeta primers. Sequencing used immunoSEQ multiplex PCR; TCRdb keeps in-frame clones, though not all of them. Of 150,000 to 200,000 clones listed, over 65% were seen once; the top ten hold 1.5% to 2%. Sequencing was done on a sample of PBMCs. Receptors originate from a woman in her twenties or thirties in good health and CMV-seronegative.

The CDR3 DNA reads TGTGCCAGCAGTGTGTCCTCGAACACTGAAGCTTTCTTT. As protein: CASSVSSNTEAFF. This chain links TRBV6-1 with TRBJ1-1, with unresolved D. Germline CDR1 is MNHNS and CDR2 is SASEGT. Trimming pared 4 bases from V and 1 base from J, leaving 7 bases between. The length of the CDR3 is 13 residues.

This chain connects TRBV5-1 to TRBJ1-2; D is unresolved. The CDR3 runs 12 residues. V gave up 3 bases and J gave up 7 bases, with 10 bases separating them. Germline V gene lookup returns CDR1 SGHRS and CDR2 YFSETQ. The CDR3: CASSSTGGGYTF. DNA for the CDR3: TGCGCCAGCAGCTCTACGGGAGGTGGCTACACCTTC. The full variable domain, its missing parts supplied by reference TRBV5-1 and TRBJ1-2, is KAGVTQTPRYLIKTRGQQVTLSCSPISGHRSVSWYQQTPGQGLQFLFEYFSETQRNKGNFPGRFSGRQFSNSRSEMNVSTLELGDSALYLCASSSTGGGYTFGSGTRLTVV.

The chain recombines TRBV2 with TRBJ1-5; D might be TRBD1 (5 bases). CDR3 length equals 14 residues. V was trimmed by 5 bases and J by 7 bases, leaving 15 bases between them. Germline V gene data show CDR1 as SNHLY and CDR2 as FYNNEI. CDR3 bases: TGTGCCAGCAGTTCCAGGGTTTCAGTACAGCCCCAGCATTTT. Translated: CASSSRVSVQPQHF.

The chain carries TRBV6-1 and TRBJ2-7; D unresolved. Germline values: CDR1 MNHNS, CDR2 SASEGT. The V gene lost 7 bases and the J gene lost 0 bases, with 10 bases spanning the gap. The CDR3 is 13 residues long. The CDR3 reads CASMRNPSYEQYF. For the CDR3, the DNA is TGTGCCAGCATGAGAAACCCCTCCTACGAGCAGTACTTC.

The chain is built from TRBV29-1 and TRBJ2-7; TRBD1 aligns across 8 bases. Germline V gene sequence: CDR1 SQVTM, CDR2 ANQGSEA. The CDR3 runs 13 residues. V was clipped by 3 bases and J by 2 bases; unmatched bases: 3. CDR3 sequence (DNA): TGCAGCGTTGAGGTGACAGGGGCCTACGAGCAGTACTTC. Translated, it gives CSVEVTGAYEQYF.

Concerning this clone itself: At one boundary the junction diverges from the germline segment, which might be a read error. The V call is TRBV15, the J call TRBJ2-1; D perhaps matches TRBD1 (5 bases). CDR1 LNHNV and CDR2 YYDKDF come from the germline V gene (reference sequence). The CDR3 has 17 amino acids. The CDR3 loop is CVTSSRTGPRAYNEQFF. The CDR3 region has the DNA TGTGTCACCAGCAGTCGAACAGGTCCCCGGGCCTACAATGAGCAGTTCTTC.

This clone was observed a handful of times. The chain's CDR3 is CASSQVGRQPMLAKNIQYF. The CDR3 bases are TGCGCCAGCAGCCAAGTTGGGCGACAGCCCATGTTAGCCAAAAACATTCAGTACTTC. The chain carries TRBV4-1 and TRBJ2-4; D may be TRBD1 (5 bases). V lost 1 base and J 0 bases, leaving 19 bases between the germline ends. This CDR3 comprises 19 residues. Germline CDR1 is MGHRA and CDR2 is YSYEKL.

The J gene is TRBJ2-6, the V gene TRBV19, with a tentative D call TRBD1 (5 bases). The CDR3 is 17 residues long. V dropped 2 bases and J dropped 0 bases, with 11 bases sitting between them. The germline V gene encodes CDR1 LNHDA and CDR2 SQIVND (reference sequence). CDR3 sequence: CASSIWGASSGANVLTF. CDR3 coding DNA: TGTGCCAGTAGTATATGGGGCGCGAGCTCTGGGGCCAACGTCCTGACTTTC.

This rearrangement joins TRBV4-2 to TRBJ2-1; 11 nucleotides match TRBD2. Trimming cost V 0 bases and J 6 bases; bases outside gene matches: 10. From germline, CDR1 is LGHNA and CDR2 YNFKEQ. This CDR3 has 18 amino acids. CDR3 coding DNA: TGTGCCAGCAGCCAAGAATCTATGACTAGCGGGACACTCAATGAGCAGTTCTTC. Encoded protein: CASSQESMTSGTLNEQFF.

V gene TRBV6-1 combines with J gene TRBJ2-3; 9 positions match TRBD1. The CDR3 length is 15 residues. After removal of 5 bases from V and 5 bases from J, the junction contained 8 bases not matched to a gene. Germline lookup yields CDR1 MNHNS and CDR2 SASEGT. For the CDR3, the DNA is TGTGCCAGCAGTCGGGACAGGGTAGTCCGAGATACGCAGTATTTT. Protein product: CASSRDRVVRDTQYF.

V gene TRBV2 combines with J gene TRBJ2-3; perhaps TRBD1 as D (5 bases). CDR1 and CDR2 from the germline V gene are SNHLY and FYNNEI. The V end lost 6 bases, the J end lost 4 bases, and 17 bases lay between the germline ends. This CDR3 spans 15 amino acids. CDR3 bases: TGTGCCAGCAGCCGACTTGATAAGGGGTCAGATACGCAGTATTTT. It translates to CASSRLDKGSDTQYF.

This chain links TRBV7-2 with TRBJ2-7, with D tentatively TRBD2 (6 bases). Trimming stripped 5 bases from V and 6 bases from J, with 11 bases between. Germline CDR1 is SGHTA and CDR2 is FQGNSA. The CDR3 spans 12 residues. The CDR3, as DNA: TGTGCCAGCAGCAAGGCCGGGGGCGAGCAGTACTTC. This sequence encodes CASSKAGGEQYF.

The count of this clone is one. CDR3 DNA sequence: TGTGCCAGTAGTTCCATGGGGGGGGGAAGGCCCCAGCATTTT. It is translated as CASSSMGGGRPQHF. V and J are TRBV19 and TRBJ1-5; possibly TRBD1 for D (5 bases). The germline V gene encodes CDR1 LNHDA and CDR2 SQIVND (reference sequence). Between the trimmed V and J ends, which lost 5 bases and 9 bases, there was a span of 17 bases. The CDR3 is made up of 14 amino acids.

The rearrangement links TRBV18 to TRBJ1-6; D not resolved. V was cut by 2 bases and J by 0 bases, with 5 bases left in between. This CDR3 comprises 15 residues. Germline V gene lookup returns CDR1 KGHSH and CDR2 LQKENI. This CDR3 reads CASSPDSSYNSPLHF. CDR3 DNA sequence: TGTGCCAGCTCACCAGATAGCTCCTATAATTCACCCCTCCACTTT.

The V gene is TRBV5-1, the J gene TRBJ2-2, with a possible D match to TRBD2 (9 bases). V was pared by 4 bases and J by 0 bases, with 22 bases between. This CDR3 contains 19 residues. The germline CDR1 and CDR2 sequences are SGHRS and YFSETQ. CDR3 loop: CASSVWAGGTGPNTGELFF. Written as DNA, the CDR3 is TGCGCCAGCAGCGTGTGGGCGGGAGGGACAGGCCCGAACACCGGGGAGCTGTTTTTT. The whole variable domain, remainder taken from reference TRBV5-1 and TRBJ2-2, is KAGVTQTPRYLIKTRGQQVTLSCSPISGHRSVSWYQQTPGQGLQFLFEYFSETQRNKGNFPGRFSGRQFSNSRSEMNVSTLELGDSALYLCASSVWAGGTGPNTGELFFGEGSRLTVL.

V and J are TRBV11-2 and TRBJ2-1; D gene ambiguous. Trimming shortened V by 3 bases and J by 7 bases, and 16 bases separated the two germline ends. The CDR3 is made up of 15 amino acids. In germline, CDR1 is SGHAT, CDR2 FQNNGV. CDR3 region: CASSFAVNPPNEQFF. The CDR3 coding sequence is TGTGCCAGCAGCTTCGCGGTCAACCCGCCGAATGAGCAGTTCTTC.

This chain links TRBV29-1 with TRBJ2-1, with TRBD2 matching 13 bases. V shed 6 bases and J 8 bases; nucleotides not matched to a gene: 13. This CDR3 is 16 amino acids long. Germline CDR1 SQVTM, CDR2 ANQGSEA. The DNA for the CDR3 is TGCAGCGTGGAGCATTCGGGACTAGCGGGAAGGGATGAGCAGTTCTTC. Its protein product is CSVEHSGLAGRDEQFF.

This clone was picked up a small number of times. The CDR3 DNA is TGTGCCAGCAGCCGCCCGGCGGACACCGGGGAGCTGTTTTTT. This encodes CASSRPADTGELFF. The chain carries TRBV4-2 and TRBJ2-2; D not certain. Germline V gives CDR1 LGHNA, CDR2 YNFKEQ. V lost 4 bases and J 3 bases, leaving 9 bases between the germline ends. This CDR3 has 14 amino acids.

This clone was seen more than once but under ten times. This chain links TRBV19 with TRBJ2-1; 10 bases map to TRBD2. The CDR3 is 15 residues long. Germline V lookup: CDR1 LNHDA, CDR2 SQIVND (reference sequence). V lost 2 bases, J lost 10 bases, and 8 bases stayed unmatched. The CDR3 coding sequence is TGTGCCAGTAGTATATTGAGCGGGGGGGCGGAGGAGCAGTTCTTC. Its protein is CASSILSGGAEEQFF.

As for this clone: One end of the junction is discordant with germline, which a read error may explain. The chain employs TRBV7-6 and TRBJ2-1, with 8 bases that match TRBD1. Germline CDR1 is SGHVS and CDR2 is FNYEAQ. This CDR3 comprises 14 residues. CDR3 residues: CAGSLDRGDNEQFF. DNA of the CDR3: TGTGCCGGCAGCTTAGACAGGGGAGACAATGAGCAGTTCTTC.

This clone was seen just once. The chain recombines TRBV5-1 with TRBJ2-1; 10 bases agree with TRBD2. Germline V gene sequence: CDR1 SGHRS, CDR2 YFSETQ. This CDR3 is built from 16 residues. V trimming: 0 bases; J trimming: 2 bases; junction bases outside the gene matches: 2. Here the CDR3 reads CASSLGLAGAYNEQFF. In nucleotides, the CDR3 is TGCGCCAGCAGCTTGGGGCTAGCGGGGGCCTACAATGAGCAGTTCTTC.

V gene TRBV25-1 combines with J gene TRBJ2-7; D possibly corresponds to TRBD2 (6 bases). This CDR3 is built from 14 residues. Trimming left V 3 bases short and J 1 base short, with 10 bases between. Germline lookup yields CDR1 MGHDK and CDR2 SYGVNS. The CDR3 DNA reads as TGTGCCAGCAGTGATCCGGGGGTTTCCTACGAGCAGTACTTC. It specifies CASSDPGVSYEQYF.

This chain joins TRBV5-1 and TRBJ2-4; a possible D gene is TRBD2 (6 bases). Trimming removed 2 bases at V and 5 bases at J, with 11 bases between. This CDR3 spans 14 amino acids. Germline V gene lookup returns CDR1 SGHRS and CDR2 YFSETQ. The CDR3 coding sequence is TGCGCCAGCAGCTTAGGGGAGGTGGAAAACATTCAGTACTTC. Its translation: CASSLGEVENIQYF.